This T cell receptor beta chain was sequenced during a study of blood T cell repertoires in COVID-19. Across the study: Italy, Spain and the United States were the sources of the convalescent and acute COVID-19 samples. T cells, B-cell-depleted T cells, or PBMCs provided the cDNA or gDNA that served as material.

Trimming stripped 4 bases from V and 1 base from J, with 7 bases between. This CDR3 spans 13 amino acids. The germline V gene has CDR1 ENHRY and CDR2 SYGVKD. Using immunoSEQ multiplex PCR, the repertoire was profiled, and TCRdb retains in-frame clones only, with some absent. The sample has nearly 25,000 clones, about 89% seen once. V gene TRBV10-3 combines with J gene TRBJ1-1; weak D call: TRBD1 (5 bases). The TCR comes from an older man with acute or convalescent COVID-19. Sequencing was carried out using peripheral blood. For the CDR3, the DNA is TGTGCCATCAGTGTGGGGGGGAACACTGAAGCTTTCTTT. Amino acids: CAISVGGNTEAFF.